The 5 T cell receptor beta chains in this list originate from one sample, sequenced in a study of metastatic and nonmetastatic thyroid tumors. From the PCR reads, TCRdb re-called clones with MiXCR. The data show over 25,000 clones, with approximately 7.4% seen just once and 43% held by the top ten. All patients reached thyroid surgery having received no treatment beforehand. Source material: blood. The receptors were sampled from a female donor with papillary thyroid cancer or a benign thyroid nodule (not recorded which). Some clones in this sample may be carry-over from other donors' samples.

This clone was counted at least ten times. The chain combines TRBV28 with TRBJ1-5, with D maybe TRBD1 (6 bases). This CDR3 is 15 amino acids long. V was pared by 10 bases and J by 4 bases, with 20 bases between. Looked up from germline, CDR1 is MDHEN and CDR2 is SYDVKM. CDR3 in amino acids: CAITRGQLWNQPQHF. The CDR3 DNA follows: TGTGCCATCACCCGTGGACAGCTCTGGAATCAGCCCCAGCATTTT.

Turning to this clone: A read error may explain this, as a much larger clone is one base away. J is TRBJ2-3 and V is TRBV29-1; tentatively, D is TRBD1 or TRBD2 (5 bases each). Trimming shortened V by 8 bases and J by 4 bases, and 22 bases separated the two germline ends. The CDR3 contains 15 residues. Looked up from germline, CDR1 is SQVTM and CDR2 is ANQGSEA. CDR3 loop: CSTLQTPVGADTQYF. Written as DNA, the CDR3 is TGCAGCACATTACAGACCCCCGTGGGGGCAGATACGCAGTATTTT.

This clone was observed many times. V is TRBV7-2 and J is TRBJ2-3; TRBD1 matches 8 bases. The CDR3 has 15 residues. Looked up from germline, CDR1 is SGHTA and CDR2 is FQGNSA. V lost 2 bases, J lost 5 bases, and 6 bases stayed unmatched. CDR3 loop: CASSLTQGAGDTQYF. The DNA of the CDR3 is TGTGCCAGCAGCTTAACCCAGGGGGCCGGAGATACGCAGTATTTT.

This clone was recorded at least ten times. The V call is TRBV5-4, the J call TRBJ2-7; 14 nucleotides line up with TRBD2. The germline V gene encodes CDR1 SGHNT and CDR2 YYREEE (reference sequence). The V gene end was trimmed by 3 bases and the J gene end by 3 bases; junction bases not matched to a gene: 5. CDR3 length equals 16 residues. This CDR3 reads CASSSGLAGDLYEQYF. The CDR3 DNA follows: TGTGCCAGCAGCTCGGGACTAGCGGGGGACCTCTACGAGCAGTACTTC.

This clone showed up just a few times. Being one base from a much bigger clone, this may be a read error. The same CDR3 is also encoded by other DNA sequences in this sample. The chain links TRBV20-1 to TRBJ1-1, with D unclear. The CDR3 extends over 11 amino acids. Germline assignment: CDR1 DFQATT and CDR2 SNEGSKA (reference sequence). The CDR3 DNA follows: TGCAGTGCCAGAGATCTCCCCCGAGCTTTCTTT. Translating gives CSARDLPRAFF.